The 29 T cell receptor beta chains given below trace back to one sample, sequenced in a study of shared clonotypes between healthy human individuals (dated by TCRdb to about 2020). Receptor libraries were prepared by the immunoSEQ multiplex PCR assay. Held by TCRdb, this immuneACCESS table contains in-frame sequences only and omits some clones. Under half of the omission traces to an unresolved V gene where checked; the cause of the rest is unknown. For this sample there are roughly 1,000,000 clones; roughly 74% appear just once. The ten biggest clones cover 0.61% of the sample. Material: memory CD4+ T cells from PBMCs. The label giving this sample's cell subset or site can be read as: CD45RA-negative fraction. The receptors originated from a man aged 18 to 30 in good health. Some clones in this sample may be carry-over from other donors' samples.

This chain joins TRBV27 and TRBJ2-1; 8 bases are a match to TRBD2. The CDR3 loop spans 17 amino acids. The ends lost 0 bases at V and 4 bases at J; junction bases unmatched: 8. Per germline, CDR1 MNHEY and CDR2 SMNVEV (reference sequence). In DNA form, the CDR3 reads TGTGCCAGCAGTTTATCGCTTGCGGGGGGTCGATACAATGAGCAGTTCTTC. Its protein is CASSLSLAGGRYNEQFF.

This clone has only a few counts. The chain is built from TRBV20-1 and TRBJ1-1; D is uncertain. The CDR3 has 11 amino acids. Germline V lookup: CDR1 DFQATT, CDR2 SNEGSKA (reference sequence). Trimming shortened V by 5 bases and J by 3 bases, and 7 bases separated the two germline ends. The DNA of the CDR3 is TGCAGTGCTGGATCTCACACTGAAGCTTTCTTT. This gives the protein CSAGSHTEAFF.

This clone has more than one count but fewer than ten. CDR3 amino acids: CASSQDRERGAWGYTF. CDR3 DNA: TGCGCCAGCAGCCAAGATCGGGAGAGGGGGGCTTGGGGCTACACCTTC. The J gene is TRBJ1-2, the V gene TRBV4-3, with D perhaps TRBD1 (6 bases). Germline V gives CDR1 LGHNA, CDR2 YSLEER. V shed 0 bases and J shed 8 bases, with 19 bases lying between them. The CDR3 runs 16 residues.

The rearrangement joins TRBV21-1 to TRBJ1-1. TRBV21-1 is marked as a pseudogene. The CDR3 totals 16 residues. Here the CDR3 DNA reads TGTGCCAGCAGCAAAGCCCACAGGGCGGGAAGCACTGAAGCTTTCTTT. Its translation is CASSKAHRAGSTEAFF.

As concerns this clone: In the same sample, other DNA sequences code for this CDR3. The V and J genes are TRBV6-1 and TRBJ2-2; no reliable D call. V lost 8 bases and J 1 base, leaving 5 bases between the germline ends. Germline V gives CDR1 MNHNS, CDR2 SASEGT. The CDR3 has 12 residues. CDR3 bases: TGTGCCAGCTCTCGGAACACCGGGGAGCTGTTTTTT. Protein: CASSRNTGELFF.

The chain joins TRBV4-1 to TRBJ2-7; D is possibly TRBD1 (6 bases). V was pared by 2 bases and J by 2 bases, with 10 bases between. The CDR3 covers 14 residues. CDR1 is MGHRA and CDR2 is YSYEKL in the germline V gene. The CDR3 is CASSQLGTTYEQYF. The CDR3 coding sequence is TGCGCCAGCAGCCAACTCGGGACAACCTACGAGCAGTACTTC.

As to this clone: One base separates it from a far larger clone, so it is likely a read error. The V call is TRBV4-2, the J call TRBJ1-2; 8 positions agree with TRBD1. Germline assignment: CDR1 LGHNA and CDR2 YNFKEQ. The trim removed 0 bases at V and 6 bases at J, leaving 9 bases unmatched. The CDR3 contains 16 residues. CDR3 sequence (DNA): TGTGCCAGCAGCCAAGATCCGCAGGGGGCTATCCATGGCTACACCTTC. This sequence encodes CASSQDPQGAIHGYTF.

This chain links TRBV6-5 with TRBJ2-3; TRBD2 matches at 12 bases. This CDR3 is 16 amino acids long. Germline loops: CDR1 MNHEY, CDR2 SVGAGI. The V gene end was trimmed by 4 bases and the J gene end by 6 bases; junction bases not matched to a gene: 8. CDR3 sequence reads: CASSSRLAGEGDTQYF. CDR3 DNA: TGTGCCAGCAGTTCTCGACTAGCGGGGGAGGGGGATACGCAGTATTTT.

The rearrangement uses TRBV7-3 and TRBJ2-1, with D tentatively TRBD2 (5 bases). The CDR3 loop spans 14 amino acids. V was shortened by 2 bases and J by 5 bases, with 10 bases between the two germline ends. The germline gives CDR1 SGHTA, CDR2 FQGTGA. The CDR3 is CASSLSMRDNEQFF. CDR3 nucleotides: TGTGCCAGCAGCTTATCTATGCGGGACAATGAGCAGTTCTTC.

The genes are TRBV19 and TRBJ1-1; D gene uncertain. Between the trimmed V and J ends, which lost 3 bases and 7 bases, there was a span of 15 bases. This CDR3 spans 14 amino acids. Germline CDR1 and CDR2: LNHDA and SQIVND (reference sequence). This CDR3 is CASSISGVVNEAFF. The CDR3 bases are TGTGCCAGTAGTATTTCGGGAGTGGTGAATGAAGCTTTCTTT. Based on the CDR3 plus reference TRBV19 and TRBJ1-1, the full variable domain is DGGITQSPKYLFRKEGQNVTLSCEQNLNHDAMYWYRQDPGQGLRLIYYSQIVNDFQKGDIAEGYSVSREKKESFPLTVTSAQKNPTAFYLCASSISGVVNEAFFGQGTRLTVV.

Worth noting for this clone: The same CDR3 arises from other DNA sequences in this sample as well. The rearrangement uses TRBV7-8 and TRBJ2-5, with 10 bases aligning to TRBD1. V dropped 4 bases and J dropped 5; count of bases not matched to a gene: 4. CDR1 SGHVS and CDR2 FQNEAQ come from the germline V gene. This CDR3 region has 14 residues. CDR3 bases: TGTGCCAGCAGCTCCACGACAGGGGGCGAGACCCAGTACTTC. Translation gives CASSSTTGGETQYF.

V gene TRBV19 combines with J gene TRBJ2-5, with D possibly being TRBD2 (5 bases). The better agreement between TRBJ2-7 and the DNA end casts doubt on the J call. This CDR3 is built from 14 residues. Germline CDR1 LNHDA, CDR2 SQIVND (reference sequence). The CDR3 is CASSIVVAADEQYF. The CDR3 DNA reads TGTGCCAGTAGTATTGTGGTAGCAGCGGACGAGCAGTACTTC.

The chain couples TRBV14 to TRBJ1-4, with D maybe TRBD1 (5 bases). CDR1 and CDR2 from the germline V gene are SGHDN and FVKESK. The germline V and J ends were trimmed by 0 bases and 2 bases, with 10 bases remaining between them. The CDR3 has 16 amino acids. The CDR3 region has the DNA TGTGCCAGCAGCCAAGAATCGGCAGGGACTAATGAAAAACTGTTTTTT. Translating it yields CASSQESAGTNEKLFF.

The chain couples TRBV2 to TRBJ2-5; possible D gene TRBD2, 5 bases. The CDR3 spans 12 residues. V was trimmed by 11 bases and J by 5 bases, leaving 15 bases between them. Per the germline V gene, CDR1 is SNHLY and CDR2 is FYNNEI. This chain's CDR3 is CARGWGPETQYF. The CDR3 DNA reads TGTGCCCGCGGGTGGGGTCCGGAGACCCAGTACTTC.

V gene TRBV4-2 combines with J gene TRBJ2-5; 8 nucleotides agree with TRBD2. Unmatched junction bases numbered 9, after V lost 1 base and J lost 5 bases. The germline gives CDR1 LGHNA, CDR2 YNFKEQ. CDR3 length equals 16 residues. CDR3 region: CASSQGPAGVDETQYF. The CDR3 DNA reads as TGTGCCAGCAGCCAAGGCCCAGCGGGAGTGGATGAGACCCAGTACTTC.

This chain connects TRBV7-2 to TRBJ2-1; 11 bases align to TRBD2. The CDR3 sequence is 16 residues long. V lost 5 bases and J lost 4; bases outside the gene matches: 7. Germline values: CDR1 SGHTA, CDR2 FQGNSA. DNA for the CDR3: TGTGCCAGCAGCCTCATCGGGACTAGCGGTTACAATGAGCAGTTCTTC. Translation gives CASSLIGTSGYNEQFF. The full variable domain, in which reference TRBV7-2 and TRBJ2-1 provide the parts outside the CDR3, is GAGVSQSPSNKVTEKGKDVELRCDPISGHTALYWYRQSLGQGLEFLIYFQGNSAPDKSGLPSDRFSAERTGGSVSTLTIQRTQQEDSAVYLCASSLIGTSGYNEQFFGPGTRLTVL.

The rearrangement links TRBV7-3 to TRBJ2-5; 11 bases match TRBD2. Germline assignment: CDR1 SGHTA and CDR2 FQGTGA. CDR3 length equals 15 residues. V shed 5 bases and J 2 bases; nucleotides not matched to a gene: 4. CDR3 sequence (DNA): TGTGCCAGCAGCGACCGGACTAGCGGGCAAGAGACCCAGTACTTC. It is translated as CASSDRTSGQETQYF.

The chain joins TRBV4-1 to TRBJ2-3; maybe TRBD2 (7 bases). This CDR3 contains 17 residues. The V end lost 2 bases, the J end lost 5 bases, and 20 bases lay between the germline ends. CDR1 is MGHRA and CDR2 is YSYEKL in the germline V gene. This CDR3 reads CASSQSRGGTYGDTQYF. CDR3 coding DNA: TGCGCCAGCAGCCAATCGAGGGGGGGCACGTATGGAGATACGCAGTATTTT.

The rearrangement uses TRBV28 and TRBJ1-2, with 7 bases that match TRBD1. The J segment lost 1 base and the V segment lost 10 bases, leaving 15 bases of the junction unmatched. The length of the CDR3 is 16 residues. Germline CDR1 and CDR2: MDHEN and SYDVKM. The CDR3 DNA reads TGTGCCACAGGGGAAGGGGGCGCCGGGTTTAACTATGGCTACACCTTC. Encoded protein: CATGEGGAGFNYGYTF.

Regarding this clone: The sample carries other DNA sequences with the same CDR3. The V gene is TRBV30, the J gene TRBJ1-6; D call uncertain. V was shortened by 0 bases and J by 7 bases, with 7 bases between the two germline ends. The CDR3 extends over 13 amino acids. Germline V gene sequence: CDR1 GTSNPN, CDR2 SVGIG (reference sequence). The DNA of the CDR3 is TGTGCCTGGAGTGTCACGGGGAATTCACCCCTCCACTTT. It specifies CAWSVTGNSPLHF.

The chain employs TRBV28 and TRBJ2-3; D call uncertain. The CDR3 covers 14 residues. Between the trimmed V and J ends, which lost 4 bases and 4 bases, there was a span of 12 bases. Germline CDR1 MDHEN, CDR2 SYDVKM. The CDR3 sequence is CASSSSPRSDTQYF. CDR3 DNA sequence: TGTGCCAGCAGTTCCTCCCCTAGGTCAGATACGCAGTATTTT. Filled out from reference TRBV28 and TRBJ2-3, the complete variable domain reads DVKVTQSSRYLVKRTGEKVFLECVQDMDHENMFWYRQDPGLGLRLIYFSYDVKMKEKGDIPEGYSVSREKKERFSLILESASTNQTSMYLCASSSSPRSDTQYFGPGTRLTVL.

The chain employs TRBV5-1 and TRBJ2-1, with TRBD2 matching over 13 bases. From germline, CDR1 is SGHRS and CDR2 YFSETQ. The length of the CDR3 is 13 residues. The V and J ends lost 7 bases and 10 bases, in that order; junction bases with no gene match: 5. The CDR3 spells CASGLAGELEQFF. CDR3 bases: TGCGCCAGCGGACTAGCGGGAGAACTCGAGCAGTTCTTC. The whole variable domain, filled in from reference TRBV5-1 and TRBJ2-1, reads KAGVTQTPRYLIKTRGQQVTLSCSPISGHRSVSWYQQTPGQGLQFLFEYFSETQRNKGNFPGRFSGRQFSNSRSEMNVSTLELGDSALYLCASGLAGELEQFFGPGTRLTVL.

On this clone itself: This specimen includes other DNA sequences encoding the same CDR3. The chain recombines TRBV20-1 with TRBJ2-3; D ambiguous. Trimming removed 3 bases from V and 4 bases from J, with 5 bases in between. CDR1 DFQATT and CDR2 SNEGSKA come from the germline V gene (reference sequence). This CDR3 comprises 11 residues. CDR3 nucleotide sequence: TGCAGTGCTAGTCTCGCAGATACGCAGTATTTT. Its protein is CSASLADTQYF.

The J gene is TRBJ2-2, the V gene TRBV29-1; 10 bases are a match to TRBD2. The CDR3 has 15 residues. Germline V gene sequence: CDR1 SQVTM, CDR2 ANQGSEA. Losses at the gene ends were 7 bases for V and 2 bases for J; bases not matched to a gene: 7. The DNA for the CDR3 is TGCAGCGCCAAAGGGACTAGCGACAACACCGGGGAGCTGTTTTTT. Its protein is CSAKGTSDNTGELFF.

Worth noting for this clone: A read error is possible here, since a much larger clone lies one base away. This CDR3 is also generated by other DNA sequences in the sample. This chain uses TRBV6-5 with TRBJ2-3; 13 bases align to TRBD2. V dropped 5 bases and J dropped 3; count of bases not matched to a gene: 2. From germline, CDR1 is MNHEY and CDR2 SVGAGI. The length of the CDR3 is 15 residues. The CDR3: CASSRLAGGTDTQYF. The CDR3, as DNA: TGTGCCAGCAGTCGACTAGCGGGAGGAACAGATACGCAGTATTTT.

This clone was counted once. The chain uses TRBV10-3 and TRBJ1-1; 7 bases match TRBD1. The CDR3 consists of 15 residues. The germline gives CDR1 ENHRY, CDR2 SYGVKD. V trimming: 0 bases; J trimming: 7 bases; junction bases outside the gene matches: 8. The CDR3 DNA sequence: TGTGCCATCAGTGAGTCGAGTGCTAGGACAGGTGAAGCTTTCTTT. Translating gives CAISESSARTGEAFF.

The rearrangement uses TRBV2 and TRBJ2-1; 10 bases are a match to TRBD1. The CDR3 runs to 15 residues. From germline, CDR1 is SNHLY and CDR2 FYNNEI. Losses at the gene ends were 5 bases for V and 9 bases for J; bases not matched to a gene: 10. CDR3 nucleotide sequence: TGTGCCAGCAGTCTTGAAAAGGGACAGGGGTCTGAGCAGTTCTTC. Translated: CASSLEKGQGSEQFF.

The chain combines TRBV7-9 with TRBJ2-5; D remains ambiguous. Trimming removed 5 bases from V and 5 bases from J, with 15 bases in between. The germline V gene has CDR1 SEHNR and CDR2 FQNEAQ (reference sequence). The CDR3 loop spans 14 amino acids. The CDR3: CASSQGWDGETQYF. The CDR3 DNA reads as TGTGCCAGCAGCCAAGGCTGGGATGGGGAGACCCAGTACTTC. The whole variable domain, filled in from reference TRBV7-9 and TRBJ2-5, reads DTGVSQNPRHKITKRGQNVTFRCDPISEHNRLYWYRQTLGQGPEFLTYFQNEAQLEKSRLLSDRFSAERPKGSFSTLEIQRTEQGDSAMYLCASSQGWDGETQYFGPGTRLLVL.

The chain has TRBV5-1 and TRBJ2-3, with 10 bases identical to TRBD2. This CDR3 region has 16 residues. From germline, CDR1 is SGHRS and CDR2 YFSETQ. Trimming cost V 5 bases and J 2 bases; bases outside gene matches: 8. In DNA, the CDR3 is TGCGCCAGCAGTCGACTAGCGGGCGTAGTCACAGATACGCAGTATTTT. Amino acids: CASSRLAGVVTDTQYF. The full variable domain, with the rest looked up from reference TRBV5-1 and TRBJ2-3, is KAGVTQTPRYLIKTRGQQVTLSCSPISGHRSVSWYQQTPGQGLQFLFEYFSETQRNKGNFPGRFSGRQFSNSRSEMNVSTLELGDSALYLCASSRLAGVVTDTQYFGPGTRLTVL.